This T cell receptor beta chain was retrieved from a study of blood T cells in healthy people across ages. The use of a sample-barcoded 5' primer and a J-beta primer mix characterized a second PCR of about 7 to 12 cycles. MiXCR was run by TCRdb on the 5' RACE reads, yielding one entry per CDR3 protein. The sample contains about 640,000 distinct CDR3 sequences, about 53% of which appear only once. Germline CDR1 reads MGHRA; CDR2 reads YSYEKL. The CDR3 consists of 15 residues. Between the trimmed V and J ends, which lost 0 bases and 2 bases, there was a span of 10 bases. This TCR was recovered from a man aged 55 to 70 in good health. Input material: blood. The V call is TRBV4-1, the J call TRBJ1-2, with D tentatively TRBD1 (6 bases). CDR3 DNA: TGCGCCAGCAGCCAAGAGGGGGCTCGGAACTATGGCTACACCTTC. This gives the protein CASSQEGARNYGYTF.